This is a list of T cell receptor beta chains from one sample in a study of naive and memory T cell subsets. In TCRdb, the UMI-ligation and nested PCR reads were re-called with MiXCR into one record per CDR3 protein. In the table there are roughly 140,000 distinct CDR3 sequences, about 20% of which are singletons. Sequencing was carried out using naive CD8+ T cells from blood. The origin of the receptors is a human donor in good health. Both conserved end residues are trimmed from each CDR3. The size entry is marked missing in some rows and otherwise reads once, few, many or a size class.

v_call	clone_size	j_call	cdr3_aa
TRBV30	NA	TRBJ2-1	AWSAGQGRNEQF
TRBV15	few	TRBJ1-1	ATSRGLDWQNTEAF
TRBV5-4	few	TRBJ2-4	ASSLDGNIQY
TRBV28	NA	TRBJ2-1	ASSFEMGLYNEQF
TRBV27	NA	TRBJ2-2	ASSFWGANTGELF
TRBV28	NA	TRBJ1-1	ASSSAGDTEAF
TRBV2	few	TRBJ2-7	ASIPGGSGDEQY
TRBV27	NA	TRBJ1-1	ASRIQGSYTEAF
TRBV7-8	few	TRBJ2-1	ASSLNPLEFVFDEQF
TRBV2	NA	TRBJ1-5	ASRETAENQPQH
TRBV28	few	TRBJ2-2	ASSSLSGTGELF